These T cell receptor beta chains were read from a single sample in a study of T cell repertoires in cytomegalovirus infection. MiXCR, run by TCRdb on the reads, gives a single entry per CDR3 protein. The table records under 350,000 distinct CDR3 sequences, 8% to 10% of them present only once. Sequencing was carried out using PBMCs. The origin of the receptors is a human donor in good health (CMV status not recorded). Some clones in this sample may be carry-over from other donors' samples. CDR3s leave out the opening cysteine and the closing phenylalanine or tryptophan.

>TRBJ2-3|TRBV15
ATSMTSGDTQY
>TRBJ2-1|TRBV7-3
ASSPGGGRALREQF
>TRBJ2-7|TRBV7-2
ASSPVRLAGNYEQY
>TRBJ1-5|TRBV7-2
ASRWYSNQPQH
>TRBJ1-1|TRBV9
ASSDPIEGGTMNTEAF
>TRBJ2-7|TRBV7-2
ASSLALAGVEGEQY
>TRBJ2-7|TRBV9
ASSASSGGAYEQY
>TRBJ2-7|TRBV11-1
ASSANSGTSSLEQY
>TRBJ1-2|TRBV2
ASSLLGQGDGYT
>TRBJ2-3|TRBV18
ASSLTSGRSRDTQY
>TRBJ1-6|TRBV6-6
ASSYSAENSPLH
>TRBJ1-3|TRBV20-1
SARRRNSGNTIY
>TRBJ1-5|TRBV19
ASSEGAGQPQH
>TRBJ1-2|TRBV27
ASRPEIGGTRNYGYT
>TRBJ1-2|TRBV6-2/TRBV6-3
ASSEPGQGAGGYT
>TRBJ2-1|TRBV7-2
ASSFRLAGGRYNEQF
>TRBJ2-5|TRBV7-9
ASSLVGGPRETQY
>TRBJ2-1|TRBV7-9
ASSLAGMGSYNEQF
>TRBJ2-1|TRBV7-2
ASSFSHGNNEQF
>TRBJ2-7|TRBV20-1
SARPYRGPYEQY
>TRBJ1-1|TRBV19
ASSRPWTTEAF
>TRBJ2-3|TRBV7-9
ASSKTRDSGTDTQY
>TRBJ2-5|TRBV7-9
ASSLVPGLAGDQETQY
>TRBJ1-1|TRBV7-9
ASSFEGTGMNTEAF
>TRBJ1-3|TRBV7-2
ASSARTGGQNTIY
>TRBJ2-7|TRBV29-1
SARRGTGFAEQY
>TRBJ2-1|TRBV7-2
ASSPTTSSIYNEQF
>TRBJ1-2|TRBV5-6
ASSLPGTGEYYGYT
>TRBJ2-7|TRBV7-2
ASAQGGYEQY
>TRBJ2-2|TRBV7-9
ASSLETGGANTGELF
>TRBJ2-5|TRBV7-8
ASSSRGLAGARETQY
>TRBJ2-3|TRBV6-5
ASSYSGTGTDTQY